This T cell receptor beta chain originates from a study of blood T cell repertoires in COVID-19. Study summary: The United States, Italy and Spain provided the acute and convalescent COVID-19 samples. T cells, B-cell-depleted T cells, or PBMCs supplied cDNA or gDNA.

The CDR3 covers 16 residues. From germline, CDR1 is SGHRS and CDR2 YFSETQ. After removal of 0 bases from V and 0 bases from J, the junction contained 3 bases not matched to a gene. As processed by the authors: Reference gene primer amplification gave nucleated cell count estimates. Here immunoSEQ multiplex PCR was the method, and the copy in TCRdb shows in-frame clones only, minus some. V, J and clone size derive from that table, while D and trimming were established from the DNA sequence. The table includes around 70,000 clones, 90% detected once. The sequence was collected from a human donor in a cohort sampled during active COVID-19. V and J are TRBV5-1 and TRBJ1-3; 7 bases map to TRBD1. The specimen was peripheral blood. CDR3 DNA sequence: TGCGCCAGCAGCTTGGCGACAGGGACCTCTGGAAACACCATATATTTT. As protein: CASSLATGTSGNTIYF.